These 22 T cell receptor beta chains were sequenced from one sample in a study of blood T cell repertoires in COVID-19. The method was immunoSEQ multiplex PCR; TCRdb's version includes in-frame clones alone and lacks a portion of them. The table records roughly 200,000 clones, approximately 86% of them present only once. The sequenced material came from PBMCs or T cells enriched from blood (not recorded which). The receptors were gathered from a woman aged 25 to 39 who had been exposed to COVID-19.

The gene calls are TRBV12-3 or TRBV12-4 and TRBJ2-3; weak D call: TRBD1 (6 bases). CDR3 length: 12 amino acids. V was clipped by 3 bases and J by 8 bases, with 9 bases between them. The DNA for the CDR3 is TGTGCCAGCAGTTTGGACAGAGGTACGCAGTATTTT. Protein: CASSLDRGTQYF.

DNA of the CDR3: TGCAGCGTTTCGGACAGTCCCCTGCCCCGAGGCGGAGCTTTCTTT. Translation: CSVSDSPLPRGGAFF. The chain has TRBV29-1 and TRBJ1-1; D may be TRBD1 (6 bases). Trimming took off 5 bases at V and 10 bases at J, with 26 bases between the two ends. The length of the CDR3 is 15 residues. CDR1 and CDR2 (germline): SQVTM, ANQGSEA.

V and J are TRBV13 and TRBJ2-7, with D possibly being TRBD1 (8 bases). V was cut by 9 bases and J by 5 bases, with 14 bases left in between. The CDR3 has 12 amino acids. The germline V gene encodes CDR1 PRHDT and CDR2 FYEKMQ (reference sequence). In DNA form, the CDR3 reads TGTGCCAGTAGGACAGGGACTAACGAGCAGTACTTC. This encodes CASRTGTNEQYF.

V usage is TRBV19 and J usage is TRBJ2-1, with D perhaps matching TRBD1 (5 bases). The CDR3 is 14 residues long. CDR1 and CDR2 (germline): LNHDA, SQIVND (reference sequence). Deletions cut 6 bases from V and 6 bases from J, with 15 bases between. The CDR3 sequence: CASRLQGLGNEQFF. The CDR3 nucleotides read TGTGCCAGTAGACTGCAGGGTCTCGGCAATGAGCAGTTCTTC.

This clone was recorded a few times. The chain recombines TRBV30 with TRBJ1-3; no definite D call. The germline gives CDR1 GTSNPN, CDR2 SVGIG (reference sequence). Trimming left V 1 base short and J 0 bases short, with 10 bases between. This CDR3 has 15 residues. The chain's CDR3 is CAWSGTELSGNTIYF. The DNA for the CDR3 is TGTGCCTGGAGTGGTACCGAACTCTCTGGAAACACCATATATTTT.

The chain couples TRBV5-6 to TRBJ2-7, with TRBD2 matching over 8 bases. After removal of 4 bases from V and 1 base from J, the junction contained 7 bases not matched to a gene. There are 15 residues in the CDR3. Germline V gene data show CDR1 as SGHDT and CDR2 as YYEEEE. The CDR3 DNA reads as TGTGCCAGCAGCGGCATCGGGAGGGAGTCCTACGAGCAGTACTTC. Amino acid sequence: CASSGIGRESYEQYF. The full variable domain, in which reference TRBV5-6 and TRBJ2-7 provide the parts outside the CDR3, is DAGVTQSPTHLIKTRGQQVTLRCSPKSGHDTVSWYQQALGQGPQFIFQYYEEEERQRGNFPDRFSGHQFPNYSSELNVNALLLGDSALYLCASSGIGRESYEQYFGPGTRLTVT.

The chain's CDR3 is CASRGGLLSTDTQYF. CDR3 coding DNA: TGTGCCAGTAGGGGAGGGCTCCTAAGCACAGATACGCAGTATTTT. The V call is TRBV19, the J call TRBJ2-3; 7 positions agree with TRBD2. The germline V gene has CDR1 LNHDA and CDR2 SQIVND (reference sequence). CDR3 length: 15 amino acids. The V gene end was trimmed by 6 bases and the J gene end by 0 bases; junction bases not matched to a gene: 6. The full variable domain, completed using reference TRBV19 and TRBJ2-3, is DGGITQSPKYLFRKEGQNVTLSCEQNLNHDAMYWYRQDPGQGLRLIYYSQIVNDFQKGDIAEGYSVSREKKESFPLTVTSAQKNPTAFYLCASRGGLLSTDTQYFGPGTRLTVL.

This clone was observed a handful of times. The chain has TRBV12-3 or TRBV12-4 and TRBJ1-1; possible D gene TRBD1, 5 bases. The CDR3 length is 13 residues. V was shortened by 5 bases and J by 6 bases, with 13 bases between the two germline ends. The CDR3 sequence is CASSPYQGSEAFF. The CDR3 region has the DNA TGTGCCAGCAGTCCCTACCAGGGCTCTGAAGCTTTCTTT.

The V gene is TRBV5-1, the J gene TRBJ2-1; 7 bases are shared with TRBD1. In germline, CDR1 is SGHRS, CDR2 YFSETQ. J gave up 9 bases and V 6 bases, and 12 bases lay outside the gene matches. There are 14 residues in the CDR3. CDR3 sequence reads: CASNKGDREGEQFF. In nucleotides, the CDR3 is TGCGCCAGCAATAAAGGTGACAGGGAAGGTGAGCAGTTCTTC.

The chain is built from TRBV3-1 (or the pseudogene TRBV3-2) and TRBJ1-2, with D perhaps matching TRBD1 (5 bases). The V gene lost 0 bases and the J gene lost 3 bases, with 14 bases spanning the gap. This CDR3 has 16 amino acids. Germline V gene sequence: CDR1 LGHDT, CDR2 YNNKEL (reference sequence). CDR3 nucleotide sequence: TGTGCCAGCAGCCAAGAATATCAGACAGCAGACTATGGCTACACCTTC. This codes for CASSQEYQTADYGYTF.

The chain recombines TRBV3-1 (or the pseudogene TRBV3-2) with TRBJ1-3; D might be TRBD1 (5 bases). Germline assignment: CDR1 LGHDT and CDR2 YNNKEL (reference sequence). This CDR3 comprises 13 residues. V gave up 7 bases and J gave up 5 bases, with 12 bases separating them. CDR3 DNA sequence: TGTGCCAGCACGGGAGGGGCAAGAAACACCATATATTTT. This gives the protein CASTGGARNTIYF.

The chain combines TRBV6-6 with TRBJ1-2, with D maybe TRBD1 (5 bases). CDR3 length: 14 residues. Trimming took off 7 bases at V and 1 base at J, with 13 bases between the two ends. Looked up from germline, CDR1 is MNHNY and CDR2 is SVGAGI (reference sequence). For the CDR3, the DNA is TGTGCCAGCATGCCACAGGCTCTTAACTATGGCTACACCTTC. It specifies CASMPQALNYGYTF.

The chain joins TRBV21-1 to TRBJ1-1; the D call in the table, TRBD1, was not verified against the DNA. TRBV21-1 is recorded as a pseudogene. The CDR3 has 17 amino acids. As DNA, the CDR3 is TGTGCCAGCAGCAAAAGGACAGGGGGTTTAAGGAACACTGAAGCTTTCTTT. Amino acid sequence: CASSKRTGGLRNTEAFF.

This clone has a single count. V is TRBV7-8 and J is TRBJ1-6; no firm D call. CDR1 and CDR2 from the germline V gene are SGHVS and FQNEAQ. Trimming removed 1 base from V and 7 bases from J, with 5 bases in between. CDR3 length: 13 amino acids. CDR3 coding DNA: TGTGCCAGCAGCTTAGGGCCCAATTCACCCCTCCACTTT. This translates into CASSLGPNSPLHF.

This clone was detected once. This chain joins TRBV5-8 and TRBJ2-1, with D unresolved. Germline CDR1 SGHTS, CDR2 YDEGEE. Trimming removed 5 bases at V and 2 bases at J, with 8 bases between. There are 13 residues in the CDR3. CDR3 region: CASRQLTYNEQFF. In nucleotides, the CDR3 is TGTGCCAGCAGACAGCTGACCTACAATGAGCAGTTCTTC.

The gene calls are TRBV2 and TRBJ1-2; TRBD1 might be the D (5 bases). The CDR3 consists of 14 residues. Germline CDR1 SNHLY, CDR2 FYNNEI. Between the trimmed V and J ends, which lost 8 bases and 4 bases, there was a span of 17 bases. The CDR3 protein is CASGTGLLGYGYTF. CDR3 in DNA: TGTGCCAGCGGTACAGGCCTACTCGGCTATGGCTACACCTTC.

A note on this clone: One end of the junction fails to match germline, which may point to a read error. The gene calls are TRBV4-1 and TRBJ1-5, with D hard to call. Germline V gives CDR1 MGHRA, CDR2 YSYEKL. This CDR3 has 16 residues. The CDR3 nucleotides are TGCGCCAGCAGCCAATCCCCGGAGGGAAGCACTCAGCCCCAGCATTTT. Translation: CASSQSPEGSTQPQHF.

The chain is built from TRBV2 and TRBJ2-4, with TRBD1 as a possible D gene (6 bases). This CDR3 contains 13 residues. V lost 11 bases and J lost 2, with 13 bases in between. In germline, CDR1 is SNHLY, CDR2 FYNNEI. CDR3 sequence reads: CACNRETKNIQYF. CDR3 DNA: TGTGCCTGTAACAGGGAGACCAAAAACATTCAGTACTTC.

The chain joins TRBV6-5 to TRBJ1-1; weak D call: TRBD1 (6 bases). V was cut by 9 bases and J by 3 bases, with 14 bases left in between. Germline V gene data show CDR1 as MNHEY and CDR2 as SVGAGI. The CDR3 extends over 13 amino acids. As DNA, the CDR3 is TGTGCCAGTGCGTTGGGGGCGGACACTGAAGCTTTCTTT. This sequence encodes CASALGADTEAFF.

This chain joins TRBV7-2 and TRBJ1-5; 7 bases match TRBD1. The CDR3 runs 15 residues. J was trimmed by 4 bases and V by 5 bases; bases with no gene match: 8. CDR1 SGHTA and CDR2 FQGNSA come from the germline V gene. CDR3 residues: CASSQGTAVNQPQHF. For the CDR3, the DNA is TGTGCCAGCAGCCAGGGGACAGCGGTGAATCAGCCCCAGCATTTT.

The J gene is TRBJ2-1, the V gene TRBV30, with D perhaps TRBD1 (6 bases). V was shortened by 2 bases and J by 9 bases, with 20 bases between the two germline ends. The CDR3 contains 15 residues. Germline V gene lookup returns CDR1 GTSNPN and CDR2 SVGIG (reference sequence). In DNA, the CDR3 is TGTGCCTGGAGTTCCGGGACAAGGACCAATGGTGAGCAGTTCTTC. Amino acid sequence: CAWSSGTRTNGEQFF.

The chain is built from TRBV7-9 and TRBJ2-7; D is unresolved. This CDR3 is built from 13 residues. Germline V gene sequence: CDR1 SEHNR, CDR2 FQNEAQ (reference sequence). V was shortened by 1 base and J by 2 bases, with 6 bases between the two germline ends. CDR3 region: CASSLVAAYEQYF. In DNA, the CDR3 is TGTGCCAGCAGCTTAGTGGCAGCCTACGAGCAGTACTTC.